The 26 T cell receptor beta chains below all came from one sample that was sequenced in a study of shared clonotypes between healthy human individuals. Method: immunoSEQ multiplex PCR; TCRdb's copy keeps in-frame clones and lacks some. The data hold millions of clones, with about 95% observed a single time. Only CD45RO-negative cells positively selected for CCR7 counted as naive CD8 cells, so terminally differentiated effector memory CD45RA+ cells were excluded. The sample was naive CD8+ T cells sorted from blood. The receptors come from a man between 18 and 29 years old in good health.

The genes are TRBV7-6 and TRBJ2-7; 8 positions match TRBD2. CDR1 and CDR2 from the germline V gene are SGHVS and FNYEAQ. J gave up 3 bases and V 3 bases, and 7 bases lay outside the gene matches. This CDR3 has 15 residues. This CDR3 is CASSFRTSFDYEQYF. DNA of the CDR3: TGTGCCAGCAGCTTCCGGACTAGCTTCGACTACGAGCAGTACTTC.

CDR3 in amino acids: CASTPWSSYEQYF. The CDR3, as DNA: TGTGCCAGCACCCCCTGGTCGTCCTACGAGCAGTACTTC. The chain links TRBV6-1 to TRBJ2-7; D is ambiguous. Trimming took 7 bases from V and 1 from J, leaving 11 bases between them. Germline CDR1 MNHNS, CDR2 SASEGT. CDR3 length: 13 amino acids.

The V gene is TRBV7-9, the J gene TRBJ1-1; D remains unclear. Per germline, CDR1 SEHNR and CDR2 FQNEAQ (reference sequence). Between the trimmed V and J ends, which lost 3 bases and 4 bases, there was a span of 3 bases. This CDR3 contains 11 residues. CDR3 sequence: CASSFVTEAFF. The DNA of the CDR3 is TGTGCCAGCAGCTTCGTCACTGAAGCTTTCTTT.

Turning to this clone: Other DNA sequences in this specimen translate into the identical CDR3. This chain links TRBV6-1 with TRBJ2-7, with TRBD2 matching 7 bases. V shed 3 bases and J 3 bases; nucleotides not matched to a gene: 2. The CDR3 spans 13 residues. The germline V gene encodes CDR1 MNHNS and CDR2 SASEGT. The CDR3 DNA sequence: TGTGCCAGCAGTGAGGGGGGGGTCTACGAGCAGTACTTC. It codes for CASSEGGVYEQYF.

In regard to this clone: The same CDR3 arises from other DNA sequences in this sample as well. The J gene is TRBJ2-1, the V gene TRBV13; TRBD2 might be the D (5 bases). CDR1 and CDR2 from the germline V gene are PRHDT and FYEKMQ (reference sequence). The length of the CDR3 is 14 residues. V was clipped by 2 bases and J by 1 base, with 6 bases between them. This chain's CDR3 is CASSLTGSYNEQFF. Written as DNA, the CDR3 is TGTGCCAGCAGCTTAACGGGATCCTACAATGAGCAGTTCTTC.

This clone was counted once. The genes are TRBV4-3 and TRBJ2-5, with unresolved D. V dropped 1 base and J dropped 2 bases, with 11 bases sitting between them. Germline lookup yields CDR1 LGHNA and CDR2 YSLEER. The CDR3 covers 15 residues. The CDR3 region has the DNA TGCGCCAGCAGCCAAGGCCGGACCCTGCAAGAGACCCAGTACTTC. Translating it yields CASSQGRTLQETQYF.

J is TRBJ2-5 and V is TRBV9, with a tentative D call TRBD2 (6 bases). Germline V gene sequence: CDR1 SGDLS, CDR2 YYNGEE. Trimming stripped 2 bases from V and 0 bases from J, with 8 bases between. The CDR3 consists of 14 residues. The CDR3 sequence: CASSVLANQETQYF. The CDR3, as DNA: TGTGCCAGCAGCGTCCTAGCGAACCAAGAGACCCAGTACTTC.

This clone showed up just a few times. The chain employs TRBV6-5 and TRBJ1-6, with D uncertain. The length of the CDR3 is 12 residues. V was trimmed by 8 bases and J by 4 bases, leaving 6 bases between them. The germline gives CDR1 MNHEY, CDR2 SVGAGI. CDR3 nucleotides: TGTGCCAGCGGGAGGTATAATTCACCCCTCCACTTT. This gives the protein CASGRYNSPLHF.

This sequence joins TRBV27 and TRBJ2-7, with 8 bases aligning to TRBD1. This CDR3 has 16 amino acids. The V and J ends lost 5 bases and 3 bases, in that order; junction bases with no gene match: 12. Germline lookup yields CDR1 MNHEY and CDR2 SMNVEV (reference sequence). The CDR3 region is CASSPSQGQVFYEQYF. The CDR3 coding sequence is TGTGCCAGCAGTCCATCCCAGGGACAGGTTTTCTACGAGCAGTACTTC.

The chain couples TRBV27 to TRBJ2-5; 14 bases agree with TRBD2. With V trimmed by 5 bases and J by 5 bases, 4 bases remained unmatched. Germline assignment: CDR1 MNHEY and CDR2 SMNVEV (reference sequence). The CDR3 covers 15 residues. The CDR3 loop is CASSPGLAGDETQYF. CDR3 DNA: TGTGCCAGCAGTCCGGGACTAGCGGGAGATGAGACCCAGTACTTC.

In the case of this clone: Compared with germline, one end of the junction differs, possibly owing to a read error. The chain joins TRBV7-7 to TRBJ2-1; TRBD2 agrees at 9 bases. This CDR3 is built from 13 residues. Germline V CDR1 and CDR2: SSHAT, FNYEAQ (reference sequence). In DNA, the CDR3 is TGTGCTAGCAGCTTAGAGCGGGGGGCTGAGCAGTTCTTC. Amino acid sequence: CASSLERGAEQFF.

J is TRBJ2-3 and V is TRBV5-6; D is perhaps TRBD2 (5 bases). The CDR3 spans 16 residues. Trimming took off 7 bases at V and 0 bases at J, with 18 bases between the two ends. CDR1 and CDR2 (germline): SGHDT, YYEEEE. CDR3 sequence: CASSLDTSFSTDTQYF. CDR3 bases: TGTGCCAGCTCACTTGATACTAGTTTTAGCACAGATACGCAGTATTTT.

The gene calls are TRBV5-6 and TRBJ2-1, with TRBD1 matching over 9 bases. Germline CDR1 and CDR2: SGHDT and YYEEEE. The CDR3 extends over 15 amino acids. V shed 3 bases and J 9 bases; nucleotides not matched to a gene: 10. The CDR3 region is CASSWDRDFNTEQFF. The CDR3 DNA sequence: TGTGCCAGCAGCTGGGACAGGGATTTTAACACTGAGCAGTTCTTC.

CDR3 sequence (DNA): TGCAGCGTTGAGCACAGAGATACCTACGAGCAGTACTTC. Translation gives CSVEHRDTYEQYF. The V gene is TRBV29-1, the J gene TRBJ2-7; no firm D call. CDR1 is SQVTM, CDR2 ANQGSEA, per germline. The CDR3 contains 13 residues. V lost 3 bases and J 2 bases, leaving 11 bases between the germline ends.

The J gene is TRBJ2-7, the V gene TRBV7-2, with a weak D call TRBD1 (6 bases). CDR3 length: 14 residues. Germline CDR1 reads SGHTA; CDR2 reads FQGNSA. The ends were cut back, 1 base at V and 3 bases at J, with 10 bases in the middle. The CDR3 nucleotides are TGTGCCAGCAGCTTAGGGGACACTCGCTACGAGCAGTACTTC. This translates into CASSLGDTRYEQYF.

The table lists this clone with a count of one. The chain uses TRBV7-9 and TRBJ2-3; 13 bases are a match to TRBD2. Germline-derived CDR1 and CDR2 are SEHNR and FQNEAQ (reference sequence). CDR3 size: 18 residues. Trimming at V came to 5 bases and at J to 0 bases, leaving 8 bases not matched to a gene. Here the CDR3 reads CASSPSGTSGESTDTQYF. CDR3 sequence (DNA): TGTGCCAGCAGCCCATCCGGGACTAGCGGGGAGAGCACAGATACGCAGTATTTT.

The chain employs TRBV4-1 and TRBJ1-1, with 8 bases matching TRBD1. The CDR3 extends over 14 amino acids. Unmatched junction bases numbered 6, after V lost 5 bases and J lost 4 bases. Germline V gives CDR1 MGHRA, CDR2 YSYEKL. The CDR3 nucleotides are TGCGCCAGCAGCTTGAGGACAGGGTCCACTGAAGCTTTCTTT. Protein: CASSLRTGSTEAFF.

The V and J genes are TRBV6-5 and TRBJ2-1; 8 nucleotides align to TRBD1. The length of the CDR3 is 16 residues. Germline V gene data show CDR1 as MNHEY and CDR2 as SVGAGI. The V gene end was trimmed by 0 bases and the J gene end by 8 bases; junction bases not matched to a gene: 9. This CDR3 reads CASSYSLGRGRDEQFF. CDR3 nucleotides: TGTGCCAGCAGTTACTCTTTGGGCAGGGGGCGTGATGAGCAGTTCTTC.

On this clone: At the DNA level, this CDR3 is encoded by other sequences in the same sample as well. This chain links TRBV7-9 with TRBJ2-7; the D gene is possibly TRBD2 (6 bases). Germline CDR1 and CDR2: SEHNR and FQNEAQ (reference sequence). V lost 5 bases, J lost 3 bases, and 8 bases lay in between. The CDR3 is 12 amino acids. The CDR3 DNA sequence: TGTGCCAGCAGCCCGGGACTCTACGAGCAGTACTTC. It codes for CASSPGLYEQYF.

The chain recombines TRBV15 with TRBJ2-2; D possibly uses TRBD1 or TRBD2 (6 bases each). Between the trimmed V and J ends, which lost 1 base and 7 bases, there was a span of 13 bases. CDR1 is LNHNV and CDR2 is YYDKDF in the germline V gene (reference sequence). The CDR3 is 15 amino acids. The CDR3 spells CATSRVGGGNGELFF. In DNA form, the CDR3 reads TGTGCCACCAGCAGAGTAGGGGGAGGTAACGGGGAGCTGTTTTTT.

The chain combines TRBV27 with TRBJ1-2; D remains unclear. V was clipped by 3 bases and J by 4 bases, with 9 bases between them. The germline V gene has CDR1 MNHEY and CDR2 SMNVEV (reference sequence). CDR3 length equals 13 residues. In nucleotides, the CDR3 is TGTGCCAGCAGTTTCGCCCCCAGCTATGGCTACACCTTC. Translated, it gives CASSFAPSYGYTF.

V gene TRBV5-4 combines with J gene TRBJ2-2; tentatively, D is TRBD2 (6 bases). Per germline, CDR1 SGHNT and CDR2 YYREEE (reference sequence). The CDR3 length is 14 residues. V lost 1 base to trimming and J lost 4 bases, with 8 bases between them. DNA for the CDR3: TGTGCCAGCAGCTTGCGGGGGTCCACCGGGGAGCTGTTTTTT. This translates into CASSLRGSTGELFF.

The V gene is TRBV7-9, the J gene TRBJ2-3; TRBD1 might be the D (6 bases). The V end lost 1 base, the J end lost 1 base, and 9 bases lay between the germline ends. CDR3 size: 15 residues. Per the germline V gene, CDR1 is SEHNR and CDR2 is FQNEAQ (reference sequence). CDR3 in DNA: TGTGCCAGCAGCTTAGACAGGGTGGGCACAGATACGCAGTATTTT. Translating it yields CASSLDRVGTDTQYF.

This clone came up a few times. The CDR3 sequence is CASSPNGGAEQYF. CDR3 nucleotide sequence: TGTGCCAGCAGCCCGAACGGGGGCGCAGAGCAGTACTTC. The chain carries TRBV7-9 and TRBJ2-7; D tentatively fits TRBD1 or TRBD2 (6 bases each). Trimming shortened V by 5 bases and J by 7 bases, and 15 bases separated the two germline ends. This CDR3 is 13 amino acids long. The germline V gene encodes CDR1 SEHNR and CDR2 FQNEAQ (reference sequence).

The rearrangement links TRBV27 to TRBJ2-2, with D possibly TRBD2 on 5 matching bases. The V end lost 7 bases, the J end lost 0 bases, and 9 bases lay between the germline ends. The CDR3 covers 14 residues. Germline V CDR1 and CDR2: MNHEY, SMNVEV (reference sequence). The CDR3 loop reads CASKEVANTGELFF. CDR3 DNA sequence: TGTGCCAGCAAGGAGGTTGCGAACACCGGGGAGCTGTTTTTT.

The V call is TRBV29-1, the J call TRBJ2-7; 9 nucleotides align to TRBD2. CDR1 is SQVTM and CDR2 is ANQGSEA in the germline V gene. CDR3 length equals 11 residues. The J segment lost 6 bases and the V segment lost 3 bases, leaving 0 bases of the junction unmatched. CDR3 sequence: CSVETSGEQYF. Written as DNA, the CDR3 is TGCAGCGTTGAGACTAGCGGCGAGCAGTACTTC.